The 22 T cell receptor beta chains below come from one sample, sequenced in a study of cytomegalovirus exposure and HLA in healthy donors. Amplification used 60 Vbeta primers and 13 Jbeta primers. TCRdb's table, derived via immunoSEQ multiplex PCR, lists solely in-frame clones and lacks some. The sample holds about 200,000 clones, around 80% seen once. The material sequenced was PBMCs. These TCRs come from a woman in her 30s in good health and CMV-seropositive.

In its sample, this clone was seen once. The rearrangement links TRBV18 to TRBJ1-2; D is undetermined. Deletions cut 0 bases from V and 8 bases from J, with 16 bases between. This CDR3 has 15 amino acids. Germline V gives CDR1 KGHSH, CDR2 LQKENI. DNA for the CDR3: TGTGCCAGCTCACCACCCGGGGAATCAGGAGCGGGCTACACCTTC. Translated, it gives CASSPPGESGAGYTF.

The rearrangement links TRBV4-3 to TRBJ2-1; D is perhaps TRBD1 (7 bases). This CDR3 has 15 residues. Trimming pared 1 base from V and 6 bases from J, leaving 13 bases between. Germline CDR1 LGHNA, CDR2 YSLEER. The CDR3 region has the DNA TGCGCCAGCAGCCAAGTAGACAGGGACTCCAATGAGCAGTTCTTC. Translating it yields CASSQVDRDSNEQFF.

V gene TRBV13 combines with J gene TRBJ1-2; a weak D match, TRBD1 (5 bases). CDR3 length equals 15 residues. Germline V lookup: CDR1 PRHDT, CDR2 FYEKMQ (reference sequence). V was shortened by 2 bases and J by 2 bases, with 12 bases between the two germline ends. In nucleotides, the CDR3 is TGTGCCAGCAGCTTACCCGGACAAGTAAACTATGGCTACACCTTC. Residues: CASSLPGQVNYGYTF.

As for this clone: The sample contains more than one DNA sequence encoding this CDR3. This chain uses TRBV5-4 with TRBJ2-1; 10 positions match TRBD2. V gave up 3 bases and J gave up 4 bases; unmatched junction bases: 4. The CDR3 runs to 15 residues. The germline V gene encodes CDR1 SGHNT and CDR2 YYREEE (reference sequence). This CDR3 is CASSSGTSAYNEQFF. In nucleotides, the CDR3 is TGTGCCAGCAGCTCCGGGACTAGCGCATACAATGAGCAGTTCTTC.

The chain has TRBV10-1 and TRBJ2-1, with 7 positions matching TRBD1. The V segment lost 6 bases and the J segment 4 bases; nucleotides outside the gene matches: 12. In germline, CDR1 is WNHNN, CDR2 SYGVQD (reference sequence). This CDR3 comprises 16 residues. CDR3 nucleotides: TGCGCCAGCAGACAACCCGGACAGGAGACTTACAATGAGCAGTTCTTC. Protein: CASRQPGQETYNEQFF.

There are a few counts of this clone. The chain combines TRBV5-1 with TRBJ2-3, with a possible D match to TRBD2 (7 bases). The CDR3 length is 16 residues. Trimming cost V 2 bases and J 4 bases, with 17 bases left between them. The germline gives CDR1 SGHRS, CDR2 YFSETQ. The CDR3 is CASSLSVGGPADTQYF. The CDR3 DNA is TGCGCCAGCAGCTTAAGTGTGGGGGGGCCCGCAGATACGCAGTATTTT.

This clone is a singleton in its sample. V is TRBV15 and J is TRBJ2-7; 7 nucleotides match TRBD2. Germline V CDR1 and CDR2: LNHNV, YYDKDF (reference sequence). The CDR3 spans 14 residues. J gave up 0 bases and V 9 bases, and 8 bases lay outside the gene matches. The CDR3 protein is CATGRGSFSYEQYF. CDR3 bases: TGTGCCACGGGGCGGGGGAGCTTCTCCTACGAGCAGTACTTC.

Points on this clone: A read error may produce the germline difference seen at one junction end. This CDR3 is also generated by other DNA sequences in the sample. This chain links TRBV7-9 with TRBJ2-6; 9 positions agree with TRBD2. Germline CDR1 is SEHNR and CDR2 is FQNEAQ (reference sequence). This CDR3 comprises 17 residues. CDR3 DNA: TGCGCCAGCAGCTTAGCGGGAGCGATTTCTGGGGCCAACGTCCTGACTTTC. As protein: CASSLAGAISGANVLTF.

As concerns this clone: Its ends do not fully match the called genes, so a read error is possible. The gene calls are TRBV20-1 and TRBJ1-1; D gene uncertain. CDR1 is DFQATT, CDR2 SNEGSKA, per germline (reference sequence). The CDR3 loop spans 11 amino acids. The CDR3: CSARRGGQRIF. As DNA, the CDR3 is TGCAGTGCTAGGCGCGGCGGGCAGCGGATCTTT.

This clone was observed a single time. The gene calls are TRBV7-9 and TRBJ1-1; 7 bases map to TRBD1. The CDR3 spans 14 residues. Germline V gene lookup returns CDR1 SEHNR and CDR2 FQNEAQ (reference sequence). V lost 5 bases, J lost 5 bases, and 8 bases stayed unmatched. The CDR3 sequence is CASSKHRGATEAFF. The CDR3 DNA follows: TGTGCCAGCAGCAAACACAGGGGCGCGACTGAAGCTTTCTTT.

The chain recombines TRBV19 with TRBJ2-7; no firm D call. Germline CDR1 and CDR2: LNHDA and SQIVND (reference sequence). V lost 3 bases to trimming and J lost 0 bases, with 12 bases between them. This CDR3 region has 15 residues. CDR3 nucleotide sequence: TGTGCCAGTAGTATCGCGACATCCGTCTCCTACGAGCAGTACTTC. Translation gives CASSIATSVSYEQYF.

J is TRBJ2-7 and V is TRBV2; D call uncertain. Trimming left V 1 base short and J 3 bases short, with 10 bases between. This CDR3 is built from 14 residues. Looked up from germline, CDR1 is SNHLY and CDR2 is FYNNEI. The CDR3 spells CASSEELPRYEQYF. DNA for the CDR3: TGTGCCAGCAGTGAAGAACTCCCCCGCTACGAGCAGTACTTC. The whole variable domain, filled in from reference TRBV2 and TRBJ2-7, reads EPEVTQTPSHQVTQMGQEVILRCVPISNHLYFYWYRQILGQKVEFLVSFYNNEISEKSEIFDDQFSVERPDGSNFTLKIRSTKLEDSAMYFCASSEELPRYEQYFGPGTRLTVT.

A few counts support this clone. CDR3 loop: CASSLGGGLAGGPGEQFF. The CDR3 bases are TGTGCCAGCAGCTTGGGGGGGGGACTAGCGGGAGGGCCTGGTGAGCAGTTCTTC. J is TRBJ2-1 and V is TRBV11-3; 16 bases line up with TRBD2. This CDR3 region has 18 residues. Germline V lookup: CDR1 SGHNT, CDR2 YENEEA. V gave up 3 bases and J gave up 9 bases; unmatched junction bases: 11.

The chain links TRBV29-1 to TRBJ2-1; D is unclear. Germline V gives CDR1 SQVTM, CDR2 ANQGSEA. V was clipped by 4 bases and J by 9 bases, with 10 bases between them. The length of the CDR3 is 11 residues. DNA of the CDR3: TGCAGCGTTGTACTTCAAATTGAGCAGTTCTTC. Protein: CSVVLQIEQFF.

The chain carries TRBV29-1 and TRBJ2-1; the D is unclear. The V end was cut by 7 bases, the J end by 4 bases, with 8 bases between. The CDR3 is 11 amino acids. In germline, CDR1 is SQVTM, CDR2 ANQGSEA. The CDR3 DNA sequence: TGCAGCGCCCAGATATACAATGAGCAGTTCTTC. Encoded protein: CSAQIYNEQFF.

V gene TRBV30 combines with J gene TRBJ2-7; 12 nucleotides agree with TRBD2. The ends lost 3 bases at V and 0 bases at J; junction bases unmatched: 6. Per the germline V gene, CDR1 is GTSNPN and CDR2 is SVGIG (reference sequence). The CDR3 extends over 16 amino acids. CDR3 amino acids: CAWRGTSGLSSYEQYF. DNA of the CDR3: TGTGCCTGGAGGGGGACTAGCGGGTTGAGCTCCTACGAGCAGTACTTC.

V usage is TRBV5-1 and J usage is TRBJ2-7; D possibly corresponds to TRBD2 (5 bases). With 0 bases removed from V and 3 bases from J, the gap between germline ends came to 13 bases. In germline, CDR1 is SGHRS, CDR2 YFSETQ. The CDR3 length is 15 residues. The CDR3 reads CASSLAPGDHYEQYF. The CDR3 DNA reads TGCGCCAGCAGCTTGGCACCCGGGGATCACTACGAGCAGTACTTC.

The chain employs TRBV9 and TRBJ2-1, with 9 positions matching TRBD2. In germline, CDR1 is SGDLS, CDR2 YYNGEE. CDR3 length equals 15 residues. V shed 3 bases and J 1 base; nucleotides not matched to a gene: 2. CDR3 coding DNA: TGTGCCAGCAGCGAGACTAGCGGTTCCTACAATGAGCAGTTCTTC. Amino acid sequence: CASSETSGSYNEQFF.

This chain uses TRBV27 with TRBJ2-1; no clear D gene. Germline CDR1 and CDR2: MNHEY and SMNVEV (reference sequence). The CDR3 has 12 residues. Trimming took 6 bases from V and 2 from J, leaving 5 bases between them. The CDR3 region has the DNA TGTGCCAGCAGAACAGCCTACAATGAGCAGTTCTTC. This encodes CASRTAYNEQFF.

The chain combines TRBV15 with TRBJ1-2, with 8 bases lining up with TRBD1. The V segment lost 0 bases and the J segment 5 bases; nucleotides outside the gene matches: 2. From germline, CDR1 is LNHNV and CDR2 YYDKDF (reference sequence). The CDR3 has 14 amino acids. The CDR3 DNA follows: TGTGCCACCAGCAGAGATACAGGGGGGTATGGCTACACCTTC. This encodes CATSRDTGGYGYTF.

About this clone: The same CDR3 can be traced to other DNA sequences in this sample. The V and J genes are TRBV2 and TRBJ2-1; 10 bases agree with TRBD1. Germline CDR1 is SNHLY and CDR2 is FYNNEI. V dropped 3 bases and J dropped 14; count of bases not matched to a gene: 16. There are 16 residues in the CDR3. The CDR3 sequence: CASSERQLWTGTGEFF. The CDR3 bases are TGTGCCAGCAGTGAGAGGCAGCTTTGGACTGGGACAGGGGAGTTCTTC.

The chain links TRBV6-1 to TRBJ1-2; TRBD1 is a possible D gene (5 bases). The CDR3 spans 11 residues. Germline V gene sequence: CDR1 MNHNS, CDR2 SASEGT. V was shortened by 8 bases and J by 6 bases, with 10 bases between the two germline ends. In nucleotides, the CDR3 is TGTGCCAGCGGACAAACGGATGGCTACACCTTC. Encoded protein: CASGQTDGYTF.